One and the same sample provided the 23 T cell receptor beta chains below, sequenced in a study of blood T cell repertoires in COVID-19 (dated by TCRdb to 2018 to 2021). Libraries were prepared through the immunoSEQ multiplex PCR assay. Here the immuneACCESS table is served through TCRdb, limited to in-frame sequences with V and J called. Missing clones are a known gap in these copies; in checked studies unresolved V genes cover under half, and the rest lacks a known reason. Present in this sample are approximately 330,000 clones, approximately 88% of which were seen just once. The ten largest make up under 4.5% of the sample. Sequenced material: peripheral blood. The origin of the receptors is a woman aged 45-65 years with active or convalescent COVID-19.

The chain has TRBV7-2 and TRBJ2-5; 12 nucleotides agree with TRBD2. Losses at the gene ends were 2 bases for V and 4 bases for J; bases not matched to a gene: 5. CDR1 is SGHTA, CDR2 FQGNSA, per germline. The CDR3 length is 16 residues. CDR3 loop: CASSLLAGGQGETQYF. The CDR3 nucleotides read TGTGCCAGCAGCTTACTAGCGGGGGGGCAGGGAGAGACCCAGTACTTC. The variable domain in full, with the rest retrieved from reference TRBV7-2 and TRBJ2-5, is GAGVSQSPSNKVTEKGKDVELRCDPISGHTALYWYRQSLGQGLEFLIYFQGNSAPDKSGLPSDRFSAERTGGSVSTLTIQRTQQEDSAVYLCASSLLAGGQGETQYFGPGTRLLVL.

The V gene is TRBV3-1 (or the pseudogene TRBV3-2), the J gene TRBJ2-1; TRBD2 matches at 10 bases. The CDR3 loop spans 17 amino acids. V shed 0 bases and J 3 bases; nucleotides not matched to a gene: 5. CDR1 is LGHDT and CDR2 is YNNKEL in the germline V gene (reference sequence). CDR3 nucleotides: TGTGCCAGCAGCCAAGACCTAGCGGGAGCGGACTACAATGAGCAGTTCTTC. Translation: CASSQDLAGADYNEQFF.

This clone turned up a few times. Sequence at one end of the junction differs from germline and may be a read error. The CDR3 DNA sequence: TGTGCCAGCACCTTAGGGGGGGTGGATTCACCCCTCCACTTT. This translates into CASTLGGVDSPLHF. V gene TRBV7-8 combines with J gene TRBJ1-6; D is perhaps TRBD1 (6 bases). From germline, CDR1 is SGHVS and CDR2 FQNEAQ. CDR3 length: 14 amino acids.

V and J are TRBV28 and TRBJ1-2; D gene ambiguous. Looked up from germline, CDR1 is MDHEN and CDR2 is SYDVKM. Trimming pared 2 bases from V and 3 bases from J, leaving 13 bases between. This CDR3 comprises 15 residues. The CDR3 sequence is CASSLQGGGYYGYTF. In DNA, the CDR3 is TGTGCCAGCAGTTTACAAGGAGGAGGGTACTATGGCTACACCTTC.

The chain recombines TRBV5-4 with TRBJ2-2; 12 nucleotides agree with TRBD1. The CDR3 consists of 16 residues. The J segment lost 7 bases and the V segment lost 0 bases, leaving 4 bases of the junction unmatched. Germline CDR1 reads SGHNT; CDR2 reads YYREEE (reference sequence). The CDR3 region has the DNA TGTGCCAGCAGCTTGGCCGGGACAGGGGGCGGCGGGGAGCTGTTTTTT. Protein: CASSLAGTGGGGELFF.

As concerns this clone: This specimen includes other DNA sequences encoding the same CDR3. The chain is built from TRBV18 and TRBJ2-7, with D perhaps matching TRBD1 (6 bases). CDR1 and CDR2 from the germline V gene are KGHSH and LQKENI. This CDR3 has 13 amino acids. V was cut by 2 bases and J by 2 bases, with 7 bases left in between. CDR3 amino acids: CASSPGQTYEQYF. The DNA of the CDR3 is TGTGCCAGCTCACCAGGACAGACCTACGAGCAGTACTTC.

This clone was seen once. The chain employs TRBV29-1 and TRBJ2-1; TRBD1 agrees at 12 bases. Trimming removed 2 bases from V and 6 bases from J; junction bases left unmatched: 5. The CDR3 is 15 residues long. Per germline, CDR1 SQVTM and CDR2 ANQGSEA. CDR3 sequence: CSVERGTGGFNEQFF. CDR3 nucleotides: TGCAGCGTTGAACGCGGGACAGGGGGCTTCAATGAGCAGTTCTTC.

The chain carries TRBV27 and TRBJ1-2, with 9 positions matching TRBD1. The V gene's germline CDR1 is MNHEY and CDR2 SMNVEV (reference sequence). This CDR3 region has 15 residues. Trimming cost V 4 bases and J 6 bases; bases outside gene matches: 9. In DNA, the CDR3 is TGTGCCAGCAGTTCTACAACAGGGGGCGCGGATGGCTACACCTTC. The encoded protein is CASSSTTGGADGYTF.

CDR3 loop: CASSSGLAGGNADTQYF. CDR3 in DNA: TGTGCCAGCAGCTCGGGACTAGCGGGGGGGAACGCAGATACGCAGTATTTT. The V call is TRBV7-9, the J call TRBJ2-3; 16 bases line up with TRBD2. V lost 4 bases, J lost 4 bases, and 5 bases stayed unmatched. Germline CDR1 is SEHNR and CDR2 is FQNEAQ (reference sequence). The CDR3 is 17 residues long.

The CDR3 DNA is TGTGCCAGCAGCAAATGGACAGGGGCGCAGGGTATGAACACTGAAGCTTTCTTT. It encodes CASSKWTGAQGMNTEAFF. The chain uses TRBV7-3 and TRBJ1-1; TRBD1 aligns across 9 bases. The CDR3 is made up of 18 amino acids. Trimming cost V 5 bases and J 0 bases; bases outside gene matches: 13. Germline V lookup: CDR1 SGHTA, CDR2 FQGTGA. Complete variable domain (other parts from reference TRBV7-3 and TRBJ1-1): GAGVSQTPSNKVTEKGKYVELRCDPISGHTALYWYRQSLGQGPEFLIYFQGTGAADDSGLPNDRFFAVRPEGSVSTLKIQRTERGDSAVYLCASSKWTGAQGMNTEAFFGQGTRLTVV.

CDR3 nucleotide sequence: TGTGCCAGCTCACCTTGGGACAGGGGTACTGTACCTCTAGCGGCCAAAAACATTCAGTACTTC. Its translation is CASSPWDRGTVPLAAKNIQYF. V gene TRBV18 combines with J gene TRBJ2-4; 10 positions match TRBD1. CDR1 is KGHSH, CDR2 LQKENI, per germline. The V and J ends lost 3 bases and 1 base, in that order; junction bases with no gene match: 18. The CDR3 is 21 amino acids.

The chain links TRBV28 to TRBJ2-1, with 8 bases aligning to TRBD1. Per germline, CDR1 MDHEN and CDR2 SYDVKM. This CDR3 comprises 21 residues. V lost 4 bases, J lost 1 base, and 21 bases stayed unmatched. CDR3 bases: TGTGCCAGCAGTTATACCCCAACGGGTCGGCGGACAGGGCCATCCTACAATGAGCAGTTCTTC. This gives the protein CASSYTPTGRRTGPSYNEQFF.

The V call is TRBV29-1, the J call TRBJ1-1, with 8 bases matching TRBD1. The CDR3 runs to 17 residues. Trimming took 5 bases from V and 2 from J; bases not matched to a gene: 16. Looked up from germline, CDR1 is SQVTM and CDR2 is ANQGSEA. CDR3 nucleotides: TGCAGCGTTTTGGGCGGGCCCGGGACAGGAAAAAACACTGAAGCTTTCTTT. Protein sequence: CSVLGGPGTGKNTEAFF. The variable domain in full, completed from reference TRBV29-1 and TRBJ1-1, reads SAVISQKPSRDICQRGTSLTIQCQVDSQVTMMFWYRQQPGQSLTLIATANQGSEATYESGFVIDKFPISRPNLTFSTLTVSNMSPEDSSIYLCSVLGGPGTGKNTEAFFGQGTRLTVV.

This chain uses TRBV19 with TRBJ1-2; 7 bases are shared with TRBD1. Trimming at V came to 8 bases and at J to 5 bases, leaving 17 bases not matched to a gene. The CDR3 runs 16 residues. Germline CDR1 is LNHDA and CDR2 is SQIVND (reference sequence). In nucleotides, the CDR3 is TGTGCCAGTTTTGGAGCGAAGAGGGGGCCAACTTATGGCTACACCTTC. Translated, it gives CASFGAKRGPTYGYTF.

The CDR3 DNA reads TGTGCCAGCAGCGCCATGGGGCGGGGCTACACCTTC. It is translated as CASSAMGRGYTF. The chain carries TRBV2 and TRBJ1-2; D possibly corresponds to TRBD1 (5 bases). The CDR3 contains 12 residues. In germline, CDR1 is SNHLY, CDR2 FYNNEI. Trimming pared 6 bases from V and 8 bases from J, leaving 13 bases between.

This clone was observed once. The chain links TRBV7-9 to TRBJ2-7; tentative D call: TRBD2 (5 bases). V was cut by 2 bases and J by 7 bases, with 9 bases left in between. CDR3 length equals 12 residues. Germline CDR1 reads SEHNR; CDR2 reads FQNEAQ (reference sequence). Here the CDR3 reads CASSLNGEEQYF. The CDR3, as DNA: TGTGCCAGCAGCTTAAATGGGGAGGAGCAGTACTTC.

The V and J genes are TRBV7-9 and TRBJ2-5, with D perhaps TRBD2 (5 bases). This CDR3 comprises 13 residues. Germline values: CDR1 SEHNR, CDR2 FQNEAQ (reference sequence). Trimming left V 3 bases short and J 7 bases short, with 12 bases between. The CDR3 bases are TGTGCCAGCAGCTTTATGGAACTAGGGACCCAGTACTTC. This codes for CASSFMELGTQYF.

This chain uses TRBV11-2 with TRBJ2-7; 9 bases fit TRBD2. Trimming took 5 bases from V and 4 from J; bases not matched to a gene: 9. The V gene's germline CDR1 is SGHAT and CDR2 FQNNGV. The CDR3 runs to 15 residues. Here the CDR3 reads CASSALTSGSYEQYF. The CDR3 DNA sequence: TGTGCCAGCAGCGCGTTGACTAGCGGCTCTTACGAGCAGTACTTC.

The table lists this clone with a count of one. The chain has TRBV24-1 and TRBJ1-4; D is undetermined. Germline CDR1 and CDR2: KGHDR and SFDVKD. Deletions cut 5 bases from V and 0 bases from J, with 21 bases between. This CDR3 has 19 amino acids. The DNA for the CDR3 is TGTGCCACCAGTGTTGGCCCCGAGGGCAGGACTGCAACTAATGAAAAACTGTTTTTT. Protein: CATSVGPEGRTATNEKLFF.

The genes are TRBV28 and TRBJ2-7, with D perhaps TRBD2 (6 bases). Germline V gives CDR1 MDHEN, CDR2 SYDVKM. V was shortened by 6 bases and J by 4 bases, with 13 bases between the two germline ends. The CDR3 runs to 13 residues. In DNA form, the CDR3 reads TGTGCCAGCAGCTCCGGGACTCGTTACGAGCAGTACTTC. Amino acids: CASSSGTRYEQYF.

The chain joins TRBV7-9 to TRBJ1-1; D gene unclear. This CDR3 is 12 amino acids long. The V end was cut by 3 bases, the J end by 11 bases, with 13 bases between. The germline gives CDR1 SEHNR, CDR2 FQNEAQ (reference sequence). CDR3 region: CASSLMEGRAFF. In DNA form, the CDR3 reads TGTGCCAGCAGCTTGATGGAGGGCAGGGCTTTCTTT.

The V and J genes are TRBV2 and TRBJ2-7; TRBD2 aligns across 8 bases. The CDR3 contains 15 residues. J lost 5 bases, V lost 5 bases, and 11 bases had no gene match. From germline, CDR1 is SNHLY and CDR2 FYNNEI. The CDR3 bases are TGTGCCAGCAGTTTATTGGGACTAGATTCCCACGAGCAGTACTTC. Its translation: CASSLLGLDSHEQYF.

The chain joins TRBV28 to TRBJ1-3; TRBD1 is a possible D gene (5 bases). This CDR3 is 15 amino acids long. The V gene lost 8 bases and the J gene lost 2 bases, with 16 bases spanning the gap. CDR1 MDHEN and CDR2 SYDVKM come from the germline V gene. This chain's CDR3 is CASSPRGATGNTIYF. The CDR3 DNA is TGTGCCAGCTCCCCTCGCGGGGCCACTGGAAACACCATATATTTT.